This T cell receptor (beta chain) was captured in a study of blood T cell repertoires in COVID-19. Whole-study context: The United States, Italy and Spain provided the acute and convalescent COVID-19 samples. PBMCs, B-cell-depleted T cells, or T cells provided the cDNA or gDNA that made up the material.

The CDR3 length is 14 residues. V lost 2 bases, J lost 2 bases, and 9 bases lay in between. Germline V lookup: CDR1 LGHNA, CDR2 YNFKEQ. Original processing notes: Reference gene primer amplification gave estimated nucleated cell counts. Repertoires were generated with immunoSEQ multiplex PCR, while TCRdb's copy carries only in-frame clones and drops some. That table furnishes V, J and clone size, whereas the DNA furnished D and trimming. The sample records over 300,000 clones, more than 80% being singletons. Sequenced: peripheral blood. The genes are TRBV4-2 and TRBJ1-1; D is undetermined. This clonotype originated in a man aged 18-30 years who had recovered from COVID-19. The CDR3 DNA reads TGTGCCAGCAGCCAACGAGCCGATAACACTGAAGCTTTCTTT. Translation: CASSQRADNTEAFF.